The 13 T cell receptor beta chains presented below share a single source sample, sequenced in a study of T cell responses to AZD1222 COVID-19 vaccine. Using immunoSEQ multiplex PCR, the repertoire was profiled, and TCRdb retains in-frame clones only, with some absent. Here the sample spans 90,000 to 120,000 clones, 70% to 90% being singletons. The sequencing used peripheral blood, collected on day 0 of AZD1222 vaccination. These receptors originate from an adult in good health.

The V call is TRBV5-4, the J call TRBJ2-7; weak D call: TRBD1 (5 bases). CDR1 is SGHNT and CDR2 is YYREEE in the germline V gene (reference sequence). CDR3 length equals 12 residues. The ends were cut back, 2 bases at V and 3 bases at J, with 6 bases in the middle. The CDR3 loop reads CASSFDSYEQYF. The CDR3 nucleotides are TGTGCCAGCAGCTTTGACAGCTACGAGCAGTACTTC.

There are a few counts of this clone. This chain connects TRBV5-4 to TRBJ2-2; 11 nucleotides agree with TRBD2. Losses at the gene ends were 0 bases for V and 4 bases for J; bases not matched to a gene: 8. Germline CDR1 SGHNT, CDR2 YYREEE (reference sequence). This CDR3 has 18 amino acids. The CDR3 loop reads CASSLGGLAGGGTGELFF. The DNA for the CDR3 is TGTGCCAGCAGCTTGGGGGGGCTAGCGGGAGGCGGCACCGGGGAGCTGTTTTTT.

This clone showed up just once. One end of the junction does not line up with germline, which may come from a read error. J is TRBJ2-1 and V is TRBV28; D is unresolved. The CDR3 covers 12 residues. The germline V gene encodes CDR1 MDHEN and CDR2 SYDVKM. CDR3 sequence (DNA): TGTGTCAGCCAGAGCTCCTACAATGAGCAGTTCTTC. It specifies CVSQSSYNEQFF.

The chain employs TRBV11-2 and TRBJ1-5; 9 nucleotides align to TRBD1. This CDR3 spans 16 amino acids. Germline CDR1 SGHAT, CDR2 FQNNGV. J was trimmed by 6 bases and V by 6 bases; bases with no gene match: 12. The CDR3 coding sequence is TGTGCCAGCAGTCCCGGGACAGGGCCAACGGGTCAGCCCCAGCATTTT. Its translation is CASSPGTGPTGQPQHF. Complete variable domain (other parts from reference TRBV11-2 and TRBJ1-5): EAGVAQSPRYKIIEKRQSVAFWCNPISGHATLYWYQQILGQGPKLLIQFQNNGVVDDSQLPKDRFSAERLKGVDSTLKIQPAKLEDSAVYLCASSPGTGPTGQPQHFGDGTRLSIL.

The J gene is TRBJ1-2, the V gene TRBV19, with 10 bases fitting TRBD1. Germline V gene lookup returns CDR1 LNHDA and CDR2 SQIVND (reference sequence). The CDR3 has 16 residues. J lost 4 bases, V lost 0 bases, and 5 bases had no gene match. The CDR3 DNA is TGTGCCAGTAGTATAGATGACAGGGGGCGAGTCTATGGCTACACCTTC. It specifies CASSIDDRGRVYGYTF.

The chain couples TRBV9 to TRBJ1-5; D is unresolved. Trimming took off 0 bases at V and 3 bases at J, with 10 bases between the two ends. From germline, CDR1 is SGDLS and CDR2 YYNGEE. The CDR3 runs to 15 residues. CDR3 loop: CASSVEGSPNQPQHF. CDR3 sequence (DNA): TGTGCCAGCAGCGTAGAGGGTAGCCCCAATCAGCCCCAGCATTTT.

The chain is built from TRBV7-3 and TRBJ1-1, with D possibly TRBD1 on 5 matching bases. The CDR3 runs to 15 residues. V gave up 5 bases and J gave up 1 base, with 14 bases separating them. The germline gives CDR1 SGHTA, CDR2 FQGTGA. The DNA for the CDR3 is TGTGCCAGCAGCCGCTCCTCGGGGCCGAACACTGAAGCTTTCTTT. It encodes CASSRSSGPNTEAFF.

V and J are TRBV6-1 and TRBJ2-2; D assignment may be TRBD1 or TRBD2 (5 bases each). The germline CDR1 and CDR2 sequences are MNHNS and SASEGT. Trimming shortened V by 2 bases and J by 2 bases, and 15 bases separated the two germline ends. CDR3 length: 17 residues. CDR3 sequence: CASSELGAGDNTGELFF. The CDR3 nucleotides read TGTGCCAGCAGTGAACTCGGGGCAGGTGATAACACCGGGGAGCTGTTTTTT.

This clone was seen a single time. V is TRBV30 and J is TRBJ1-5; 9 bases are a match to TRBD1. In germline, CDR1 is GTSNPN, CDR2 SVGIG (reference sequence). This CDR3 has 14 amino acids. V lost 6 bases, J lost 5 bases, and 8 bases stayed unmatched. The CDR3 sequence is CACSTGGYYQPQHF. The CDR3 DNA reads as TGTGCCTGTTCCACAGGGGGCTATTATCAGCCCCAGCATTTT.

This clone was recorded only once. This chain connects TRBV5-4 to TRBJ2-7, with 12 bases matching TRBD2. The CDR3 runs 17 residues. CDR1 is SGHNT and CDR2 is YYREEE in the germline V gene (reference sequence). Trimming took 2 bases from V and 3 from J; bases not matched to a gene: 9. CDR3 coding DNA: TGTGCCAGCAGCTTTGGGACTAGCGGGTTCACCATCTACGAGCAGTACTTC. This gives the protein CASSFGTSGFTIYEQYF.

The CDR3 loop reads CASSYSSGGNYGYTF. Here the CDR3 DNA reads TGTGCCAGCAGTTACTCCTCGGGGGGAAACTATGGCTACACCTTC. V gene TRBV6-5 combines with J gene TRBJ1-2, with a tentative D call TRBD1 (5 bases). This CDR3 comprises 15 residues. With 0 bases removed from V and 2 bases from J, the gap between germline ends came to 10 bases. The germline gives CDR1 MNHEY, CDR2 SVGAGI.

The chain recombines TRBV7-9 with TRBJ1-3; D is unresolved. Germline CDR1 reads SEHNR; CDR2 reads FQNEAQ (reference sequence). CDR3 length: 15 amino acids. V dropped 9 bases and J dropped 0 bases, with 15 bases sitting between them. CDR3 sequence: CASTPQRISGNTIYF. In DNA, the CDR3 is TGTGCCAGTACGCCACAGAGGATCTCTGGAAACACCATATATTTT.

V usage is TRBV7-3 and J usage is TRBJ2-7; TRBD2 matches 10 bases. From germline, CDR1 is SGHTA and CDR2 FQGTGA. The V gene end was trimmed by 4 bases and the J gene end by 3 bases; junction bases not matched to a gene: 3. The CDR3 sequence is 14 residues long. CDR3 DNA sequence: TGTGCCAGCAGCTCGAGGACTAGCGGCTACGAGCAGTACTTC. Translated: CASSSRTSGYEQYF.